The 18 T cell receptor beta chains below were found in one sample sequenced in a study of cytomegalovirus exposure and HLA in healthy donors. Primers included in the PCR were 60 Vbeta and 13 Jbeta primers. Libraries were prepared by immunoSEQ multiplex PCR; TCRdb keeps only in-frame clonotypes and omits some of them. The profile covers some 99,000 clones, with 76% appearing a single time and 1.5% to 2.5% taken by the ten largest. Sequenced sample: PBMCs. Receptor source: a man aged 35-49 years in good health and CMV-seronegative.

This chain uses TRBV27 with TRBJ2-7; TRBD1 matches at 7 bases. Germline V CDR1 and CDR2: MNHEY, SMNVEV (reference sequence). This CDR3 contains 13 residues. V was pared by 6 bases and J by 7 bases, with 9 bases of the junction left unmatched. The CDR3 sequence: CASSWTGLGEQYF. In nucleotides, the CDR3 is TGTGCCAGCAGCTGGACAGGATTGGGGGAGCAGTACTTC.

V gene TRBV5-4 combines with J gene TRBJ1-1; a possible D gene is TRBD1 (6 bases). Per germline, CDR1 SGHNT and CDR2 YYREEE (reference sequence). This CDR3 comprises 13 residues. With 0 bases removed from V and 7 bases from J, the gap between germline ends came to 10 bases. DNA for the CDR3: TGTGCCAGCAGCTTGGGACAGGCGATTGAAGCTTTCTTT. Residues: CASSLGQAIEAFF. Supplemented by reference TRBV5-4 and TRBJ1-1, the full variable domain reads ETGVTQSPTHLIKTRGQQVTLRCSSQSGHNTVSWYQQALGQGPQFIFQYYREEENGRGNFPPRFSGLQFPNYSSELNVNALELDDSALYLCASSLGQAIEAFFGQGTRLTVV.

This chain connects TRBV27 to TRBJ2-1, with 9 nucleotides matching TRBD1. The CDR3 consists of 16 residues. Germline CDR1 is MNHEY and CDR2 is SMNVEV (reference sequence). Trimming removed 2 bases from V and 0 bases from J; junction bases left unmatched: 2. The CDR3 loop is CASSLEGQGSYNEQFF. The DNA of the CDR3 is TGTGCCAGCAGTTTAGAGGGACAGGGCTCCTACAATGAGCAGTTCTTC.

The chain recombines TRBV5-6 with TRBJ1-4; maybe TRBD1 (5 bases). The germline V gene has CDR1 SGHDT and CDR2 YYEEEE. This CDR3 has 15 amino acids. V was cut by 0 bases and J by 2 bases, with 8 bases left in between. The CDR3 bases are TGTGCCAGCAGCTTGGGCAGGGTGACTAATGAAAAACTGTTTTTT. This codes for CASSLGRVTNEKLFF.

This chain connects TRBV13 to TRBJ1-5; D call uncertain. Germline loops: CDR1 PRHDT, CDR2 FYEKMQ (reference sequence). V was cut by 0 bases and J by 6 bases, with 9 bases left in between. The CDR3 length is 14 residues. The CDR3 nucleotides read TGTGCCAGCAGCTTAGGAAGTGGGAGTCAGCCCCAGCATTTT. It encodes CASSLGSGSQPQHF.

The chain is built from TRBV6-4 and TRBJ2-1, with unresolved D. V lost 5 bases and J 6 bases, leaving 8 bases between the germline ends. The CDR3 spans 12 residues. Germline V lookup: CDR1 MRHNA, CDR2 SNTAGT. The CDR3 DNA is TGTGCCAGCAGTTACGGAGCCAATGAGCAGTTCTTC. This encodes CASSYGANEQFF.

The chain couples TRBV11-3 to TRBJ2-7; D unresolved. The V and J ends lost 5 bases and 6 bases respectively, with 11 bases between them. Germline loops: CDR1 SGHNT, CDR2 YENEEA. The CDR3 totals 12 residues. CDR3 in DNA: TGTGCCAGCAGCCCCCATACGGGCGAGCAGTACTTC. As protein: CASSPHTGEQYF.

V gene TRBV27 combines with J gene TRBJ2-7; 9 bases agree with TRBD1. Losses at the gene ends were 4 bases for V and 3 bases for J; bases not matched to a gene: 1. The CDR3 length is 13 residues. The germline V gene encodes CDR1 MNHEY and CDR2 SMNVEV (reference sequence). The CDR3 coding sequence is TGTGCCAGCAGTTGGGGACAGGGCTACGAGCAGTACTTC. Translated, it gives CASSWGQGYEQYF.

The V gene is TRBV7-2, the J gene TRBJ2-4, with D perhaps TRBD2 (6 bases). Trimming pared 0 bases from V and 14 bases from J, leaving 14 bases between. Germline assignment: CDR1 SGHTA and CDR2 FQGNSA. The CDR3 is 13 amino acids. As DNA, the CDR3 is TGTGCCAGCAGCTTAGCGGCGGGTTGGAGGGAGTACTTC. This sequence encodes CASSLAAGWREYF.

CDR3 in DNA: TGTGCCAGCAGCTTGGACGTGACTAGCGGCCATGGGCATGCACCTCATACGCAGTATTTT. Translated, it gives CASSLDVTSGHGHAPHTQYF. The chain uses TRBV5-8 and TRBJ2-3, with 9 bases matching TRBD2. The CDR3 spans 20 residues. Germline trimming cut 0 bases from V and 7 bases from J; bases unmatched to any gene: 21. Germline CDR1 SGHTS, CDR2 YDEGEE.

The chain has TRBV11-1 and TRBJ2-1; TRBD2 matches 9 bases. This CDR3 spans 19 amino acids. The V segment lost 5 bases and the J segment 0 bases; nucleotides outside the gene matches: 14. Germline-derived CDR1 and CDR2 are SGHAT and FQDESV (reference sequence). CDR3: CASSDPALAGAYSYNEQFF. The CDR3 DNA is TGTGCCAGCAGCGACCCAGCACTAGCGGGCGCTTACTCCTACAATGAGCAGTTCTTC.

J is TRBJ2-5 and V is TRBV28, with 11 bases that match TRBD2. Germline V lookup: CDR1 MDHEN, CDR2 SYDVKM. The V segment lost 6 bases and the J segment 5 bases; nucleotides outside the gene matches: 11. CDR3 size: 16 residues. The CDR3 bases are TGTGCCAGCAGCTCACTAGCGGGAGCTCCGCGCGAGACCCAGTACTTC. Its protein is CASSSLAGAPRETQYF.

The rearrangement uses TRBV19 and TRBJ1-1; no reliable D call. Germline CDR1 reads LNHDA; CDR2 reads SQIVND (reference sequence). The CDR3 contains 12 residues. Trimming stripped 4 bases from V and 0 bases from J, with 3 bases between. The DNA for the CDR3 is TGTGCCAGTAGTACTTTGAACACTGAAGCTTTCTTT. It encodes CASSTLNTEAFF.

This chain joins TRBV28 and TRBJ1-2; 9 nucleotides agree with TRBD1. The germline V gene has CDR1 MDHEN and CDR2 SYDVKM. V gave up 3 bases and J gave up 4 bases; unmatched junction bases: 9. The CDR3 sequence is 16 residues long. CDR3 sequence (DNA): TGTGCCAGCAGTTTGTACGGGACAGGGTTAAGCTATGGCTACACCTTC. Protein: CASSLYGTGLSYGYTF.

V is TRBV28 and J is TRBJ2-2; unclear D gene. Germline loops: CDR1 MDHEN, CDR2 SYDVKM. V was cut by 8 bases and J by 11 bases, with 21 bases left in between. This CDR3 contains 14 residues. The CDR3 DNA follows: TGTGCCAGCGTCCAGGCAGGCGCCTTTGGAGAGCTGTTTTTT. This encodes CASVQAGAFGELFF.

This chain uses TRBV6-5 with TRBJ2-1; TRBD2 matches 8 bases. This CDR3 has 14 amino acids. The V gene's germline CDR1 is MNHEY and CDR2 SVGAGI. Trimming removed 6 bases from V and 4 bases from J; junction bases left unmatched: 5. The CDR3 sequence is CASSAGGTYNEQFF. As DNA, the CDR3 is TGTGCCAGCAGCGCGGGGGGAACGTACAATGAGCAGTTCTTC.

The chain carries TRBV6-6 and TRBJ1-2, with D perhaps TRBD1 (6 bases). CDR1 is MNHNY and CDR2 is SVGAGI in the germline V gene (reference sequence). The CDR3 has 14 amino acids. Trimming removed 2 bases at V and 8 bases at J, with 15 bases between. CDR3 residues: CASSYQDSKRGYTF. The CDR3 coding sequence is TGTGCCAGCAGTTACCAGGACAGCAAGAGGGGCTACACCTTC.

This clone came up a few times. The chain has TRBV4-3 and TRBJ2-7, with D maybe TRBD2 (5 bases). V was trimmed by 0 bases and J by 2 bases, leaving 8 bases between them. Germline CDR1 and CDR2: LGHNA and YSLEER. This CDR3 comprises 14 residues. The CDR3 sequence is CASSQDAGPYEQYF. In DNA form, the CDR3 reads TGCGCCAGCAGCCAAGATGCGGGTCCCTACGAGCAGTACTTC.